These 26 T cell receptor beta chains were all obtained from the same sample, sequenced in a study of shared clonotypes between healthy human individuals. Measured with immunoSEQ multiplex PCR; TCRdb has only the in-frame clones, and not every one. This table has hundreds of thousands of clones, 60% to 85% appearing once. Sequenced input: PBMCs. These receptors were collected from a woman in her thirties or forties in good health. Some clones in this sample may be carry-over from other donors' samples.

V and J are TRBV6-1 and TRBJ1-1; unclear D gene. Per germline, CDR1 MNHNS and CDR2 SASEGT. This CDR3 comprises 14 residues. The germline V and J ends were trimmed by 8 bases and 0 bases, with 13 bases remaining between them. The CDR3 DNA reads TGTGCCAGCGCCCTTTGGCGGATGAACACTGAAGCTTTCTTT. Amino acids: CASALWRMNTEAFF.

Comment on this clone: A read error likely explains this, since a far larger clone differs by one base. Other DNA sequences in this sample translate to the same CDR3. The V and J genes are TRBV6-4 and TRBJ2-2; no clear D gene. Germline lookup yields CDR1 MRHNA and CDR2 SNTAGT. This CDR3 is 15 amino acids long. Here the CDR3 reads CASSDSAVNTGELFF. The CDR3 bases are TGCGCCAGCAGTGACTCGGCAGTGAACACCGGGGAGCTGTTTTTT.

This chain connects TRBV19 to TRBJ2-7, with TRBD1 as a possible D gene (6 bases). Germline lookup yields CDR1 LNHDA and CDR2 SQIVND (reference sequence). CDR3 length: 15 amino acids. Deletions cut 5 bases from V and 2 bases from J, with 16 bases between. CDR3 DNA sequence: TGTGCCAGTAGTTCAGCCGGGACACCGGCCTACGAGCAGTACTTC. This encodes CASSSAGTPAYEQYF.

The sample holds many counts of this clone. Other DNA sequences in the sample encode the same CDR3. The chain couples TRBV7-8 to TRBJ2-3; no definite D call. The germline V gene encodes CDR1 SGHVS and CDR2 FQNEAQ. V was pared by 0 bases and J by 5 bases, with 12 bases between. The CDR3 covers 15 residues. DNA of the CDR3: TGTGCCAGCAGCTTAGCTCAGAAAACGGGAGATACGCAGTATTTT. Encoded protein: CASSLAQKTGDTQYF.

The chain couples TRBV4-3 to TRBJ2-1; tentatively, D is TRBD1 (7 bases). This CDR3 spans 14 amino acids. The V and J ends lost 0 bases and 8 bases respectively, with 11 bases between them. Germline V lookup: CDR1 LGHNA, CDR2 YSLEER. CDR3 sequence: CASSQDRGADEQFF. The CDR3 DNA reads as TGCGCCAGCAGCCAAGACAGGGGGGCCGATGAGCAGTTCTTC.

This chain joins TRBV10-3 and TRBJ2-7, with 7 bases aligning to TRBD1. Germline CDR1 is ENHRY and CDR2 is SYGVKD. Trimming took 4 bases from V and 1 from J; bases not matched to a gene: 10. The CDR3 is 16 amino acids. CDR3 loop: CAISGVPGTVSYEQYF. The CDR3, as DNA: TGTGCCATCAGTGGGGTCCCCGGGACAGTTTCCTACGAGCAGTACTTC.

This clone has ten or more counts. The rearrangement uses TRBV11-2 and TRBJ2-2; no clear D. This CDR3 contains 17 residues. Germline V gene lookup returns CDR1 SGHAT and CDR2 FQNNGV. V was clipped by 1 base and J by 0 bases, with 12 bases between them. As DNA, the CDR3 is TGTGCCAGCAGCTTAGTTAGGCGAGCGACGAACACCGGGGAGCTGTTTTTT. Encoded protein: CASSLVRRATNTGELFF.

This clone was picked up a small number of times. Different DNA sequences within this sample yield the same CDR3. This chain connects TRBV11-2 to TRBJ2-7, with a weak D call TRBD1 (5 bases). The CDR3 covers 15 residues. The germline V gene has CDR1 SGHAT and CDR2 FQNNGV. V lost 5 bases and J 2 bases, leaving 16 bases between the germline ends. The CDR3 sequence is CASSPNYDSTYEQYF. In DNA, the CDR3 is TGTGCCAGCAGCCCGAATTACGACAGTACCTACGAGCAGTACTTC. The whole variable domain, remainder taken from reference TRBV11-2 and TRBJ2-7, is EAGVAQSPRYKIIEKRQSVAFWCNPISGHATLYWYQQILGQGPKLLIQFQNNGVVDDSQLPKDRFSAERLKGVDSTLKIQPAKLEDSAVYLCASSPNYDSTYEQYFGPGTRLTVT.

This chain uses TRBV10-3 with TRBJ2-5; a weak D match, TRBD1 (6 bases). V was clipped by 6 bases and J by 5 bases, with 16 bases between them. The CDR3 sequence is 14 residues long. The germline V gene has CDR1 ENHRY and CDR2 SYGVKD. The CDR3 coding sequence is TGTGCCATCAGCCCGGACAGCCTGGGGGAGACCCAGTACTTC. Translation gives CAISPDSLGETQYF.

V and J are TRBV19 and TRBJ1-1, with TRBD1 identical over 11 bases. With V trimmed by 6 bases and J by 6 bases, 6 bases remained unmatched. Germline CDR1 reads LNHDA; CDR2 reads SQIVND (reference sequence). This CDR3 has 14 amino acids. CDR3 loop: CASRRTGGSPEAFF. DNA for the CDR3: TGTGCCAGTAGACGGACAGGGGGCTCTCCTGAAGCTTTCTTT.

V gene TRBV19 combines with J gene TRBJ2-6; no reliable D call. The CDR3 extends over 14 amino acids. V shed 7 bases and J shed 0 bases, with 7 bases lying between them. The V gene's germline CDR1 is LNHDA and CDR2 SQIVND (reference sequence). The CDR3 is CASKKNSGANVLTF. The CDR3 nucleotides are TGTGCCAGTAAAAAAAACTCTGGGGCCAACGTCCTGACTTTC.

Details on this clone: At one of its ends the junction is not consistent with the germline gene, which may arise from a read error. CDR3 sequence reads: CASSPKGSSRGAGELVF. The CDR3 DNA sequence: TGTGCCAGCAGCCCCAAGGGTAGTAGCAGAGGGGCCGGGGAGCTGGTTTTT. This chain connects TRBV9 to TRBJ2-2; TRBD1 or TRBD2 may be the D gene (5 bases each). Per germline, CDR1 SGDLS and CDR2 YYNGEE. The CDR3 length is 17 residues.

This chain connects TRBV10-3 to TRBJ2-7, with D perhaps being TRBD1 or TRBD2 (5 bases each). This CDR3 contains 14 residues. Looked up from germline, CDR1 is ENHRY and CDR2 is SYGVKD. With 4 bases removed from V and 3 bases from J, the gap between germline ends came to 13 bases. The CDR3 DNA sequence: TGTGCCATCAGTGTGGGGGACGAAAACTACGAGCAGTACTTC. Its translation is CAISVGDENYEQYF.

The chain uses TRBV14 and TRBJ2-7; D ambiguous. V was clipped by 0 bases and J by 5 bases, with 8 bases between them. This CDR3 is built from 13 residues. In germline, CDR1 is SGHDN, CDR2 FVKESK. The CDR3 nucleotides are TGTGCCAGCAGCCAAGACAACAGCCACGAGCAGTACTTC. Protein sequence: CASSQDNSHEQYF.

The rearrangement links TRBV19 to TRBJ1-3, with TRBD1 as a possible D gene (5 bases). Trimming removed 6 bases at V and 1 base at J, with 10 bases between. The CDR3 covers 14 residues. CDR1 and CDR2 (germline): LNHDA, SQIVND (reference sequence). As DNA, the CDR3 is TGTGCCAGTAGCCCCGGGGCATCTGGAAACACCATATATTTT. Translating it yields CASSPGASGNTIYF.

The rearrangement uses TRBV10-3 and TRBJ2-3; the match to TRBD2 covers 10 bases. From germline, CDR1 is ENHRY and CDR2 SYGVKD. The V segment lost 10 bases and the J segment 3 bases; nucleotides outside the gene matches: 10. This CDR3 region has 15 residues. CDR3 DNA sequence: TGTGCCACCCAGACAGCGGGAGGGGGGACAGATACGCAGTATTTT. Protein sequence: CATQTAGGGTDTQYF.

This chain connects TRBV4-1 to TRBJ1-2; D remains unclear. Germline V gene data show CDR1 as MGHRA and CDR2 as YSYEKL. There are 18 residues in the CDR3. V dropped 3 bases and J dropped 7 bases, with 27 bases sitting between them. The CDR3 DNA sequence: TGCGCCAGCAGCCAGACGGAGGGTAGAGAAGAGTGGGCCGGTGGCTACACCTTC. Protein: CASSQTEGREEWAGGYTF.

The CDR3: CASSLAGTYNEQFF. DNA of the CDR3: TGTGCCAGCAGTCTAGCGGGGACTTACAATGAGCAGTTCTTC. The genes are TRBV27 and TRBJ2-1; the match to TRBD2 covers 9 bases. This CDR3 spans 14 amino acids. J was trimmed by 4 bases and V by 5 bases; bases with no gene match: 3. The germline CDR1 and CDR2 sequences are MNHEY and SMNVEV (reference sequence).

The CDR3 DNA sequence: TGCAGCGTTGGTGGGCGGACAGGGGAGTTAGCTAACTATGGCTACACCTTC. Residues: CSVGGRTGELANYGYTF. This rearrangement joins TRBV29-1 to TRBJ1-2; 9 nucleotides match TRBD1. CDR3 length: 17 amino acids. Germline V gives CDR1 SQVTM, CDR2 ANQGSEA. Trimming removed 4 bases from V and 0 bases from J; junction bases left unmatched: 12.

V gene TRBV5-1 combines with J gene TRBJ2-7; the match to TRBD2 covers 12 bases. V trimming: 4 bases; J trimming: 11 bases; junction bases outside the gene matches: 16. Germline V gene sequence: CDR1 SGHRS, CDR2 YFSETQ. The length of the CDR3 is 16 residues. As DNA, the CDR3 is TGCGCCAGCAGCCAACCCGGGACTAGCGGGCCTGATGAGGAGTACTTC. It encodes CASSQPGTSGPDEEYF.

This clone has just a few counts. V is TRBV11-3 and J is TRBJ2-3; D unresolved. CDR3 length: 17 amino acids. Germline CDR1 and CDR2: SGHNT and YENEEA. Trimming stripped 1 base from V and 1 base from J, with 15 bases between. CDR3 amino acids: CASSLGGQEPGTDTQYF. The CDR3 DNA sequence: TGTGCCAGCAGCTTAGGTGGGCAGGAGCCCGGCACAGATACGCAGTATTTT.

The V call is TRBV18, the J call TRBJ1-5; D might be TRBD1 (5 bases). Germline CDR1 reads KGHSH; CDR2 reads LQKENI. The length of the CDR3 is 15 residues. V was trimmed by 3 bases and J by 4 bases, leaving 13 bases between them. The CDR3: CASSPNYNRNQPQHF. The CDR3 DNA follows: TGTGCCAGCTCACCTAACTATAACAGGAATCAGCCCCAGCATTTT.

As for this clone: A clone one base away is much larger, so this may be a read error. Additional DNA sequences in this sample encode the identical CDR3. The V and J genes are TRBV7-6 and TRBJ1-1; D unclear. The CDR3 runs to 13 residues. Per the germline V gene, CDR1 is SGHVS and CDR2 is FNYEAQ. Trimming took off 0 bases at V and 0 bases at J, with 2 bases between the two ends. This CDR3 reads CASSLALNTEAFF. CDR3 in DNA: TGTGCCAGCAGCTTAGCCCTGAACACTGAAGCTTTCTTT.

As for this clone: Only one base separates this from a far larger clonotype, so it likely reflects a read error. The chain employs TRBV7-9 and TRBJ1-2; D is undetermined. Germline values: CDR1 SEHNR, CDR2 FQNEAQ (reference sequence). The CDR3 loop spans 14 amino acids. The CDR3 region is CASSLAASNHGYTF. CDR3 coding DNA: TGTGCCAGCAGCTTAGCAGCCTCTAACCATGGCTACACCTTC. Combining the CDR3 with reference TRBV7-9 and TRBJ1-2 gives the whole variable domain DTGVSQNPRHKITKRGQNVTFRCDPISEHNRLYWYRQTLGQGPEFLTYFQNEAQLEKSRLLSDRFSAERPKGSFSTLEIQRTEQGDSAMYLCASSLAASNHGYTFGSGTRLTVV.

This clone has a count of ten or more. The chain joins TRBV7-2 to TRBJ2-7; 7 bases are shared with TRBD2. The CDR3 is 14 amino acids. CDR1 and CDR2 from the germline V gene are SGHTA and FQGNSA. V was clipped by 3 bases and J by 4 bases; unmatched bases: 6. CDR3 DNA sequence: TGTGCCAGCAGCTTCGGACTAGGCTCATACGAGCAGTACTTC. This codes for CASSFGLGSYEQYF.

The CDR3 reads CASSSPQRGAVYEQYF. In DNA form, the CDR3 reads TGTGCCAGCAGCTCACCCCAGCGGGGGGCGGTTTACGAGCAGTACTTC. V gene TRBV7-2 combines with J gene TRBJ2-7; 9 bases agree with TRBD2. V lost 4 bases to trimming and J lost 4 bases; unmatched junction nucleotides: 11. CDR3 length: 16 amino acids. CDR1 is SGHTA and CDR2 is FQGNSA in the germline V gene.